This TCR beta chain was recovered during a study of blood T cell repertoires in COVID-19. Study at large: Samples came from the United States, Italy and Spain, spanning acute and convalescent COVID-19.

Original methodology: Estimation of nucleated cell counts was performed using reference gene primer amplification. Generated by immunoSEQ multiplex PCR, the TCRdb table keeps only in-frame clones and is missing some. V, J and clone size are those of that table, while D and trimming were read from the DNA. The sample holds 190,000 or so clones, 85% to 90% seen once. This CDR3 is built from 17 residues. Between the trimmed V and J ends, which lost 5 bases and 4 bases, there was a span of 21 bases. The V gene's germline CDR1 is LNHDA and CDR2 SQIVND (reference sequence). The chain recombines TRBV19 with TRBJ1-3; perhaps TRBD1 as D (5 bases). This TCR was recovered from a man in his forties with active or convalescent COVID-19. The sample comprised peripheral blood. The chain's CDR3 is CASSSAGTTITGNTIYF. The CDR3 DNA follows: TGTGCCAGTAGTTCGGCCGGGACTACCATAACCGGAAACACCATATATTTT.